A selection of T cell receptor beta chains follows, all from one sample in a study of blood T cell repertoires in COVID-19. TCRdb's copy holds only in-frame clones and misses some; the assay was immunoSEQ multiplex PCR. The table shows more than 45,000 clones, with around 90% occurring only once. Sequencing input: peripheral blood. All receptors come from a man aged 60-69 years with acute or convalescent COVID-19. CDR3s include the opening cysteine and the closing phenylalanine or tryptophan. Each record gives: CDR3 DNA, CDR3 protein, J gene, D gene, V gene, clone size. A D gene is named only where the DNA matches it firmly. Only some rows state a clone size, as once, few, many or a class for expanded clones.

DNA: TGTGCCAGCAGCCAAACGGACAGCACACCTAATGAAAAACTGTTTTTT
CDR3: CASSQTDSTPNEKLFF
J: TRBJ1-4
D: .
V: TRBV4-2
size: .

DNA: TGTGCCTGGAGCATCCGGGACACCGATTCACCCCTCCACTTT
CDR3: CAWSIRDTDSPLHF
J: TRBJ1-6
D: .
V: TRBV30
size: .

DNA: TGTGCCAGCAGTCCCTCCCTACAGGGGATGGGTACTGAAGCTTTCTTT
CDR3: CASSPSLQGMGTEAFF
J: TRBJ1-1
D: TRBD1
V: TRBV28
size: .

DNA: TGTGCCAGCAGCCCCGGGACTAGCGGGAGGTTCCCTGGAGAGACCCAGTACTTC
CDR3: CASSPGTSGRFPGETQYF
J: TRBJ2-5
D: TRBD2
V: TRBV5-4
size: .

DNA: TGTGCCAGCAGTCCCTACAGGGGCGGCAATCAGCCCCAGCATTTT
CDR3: CASSPYRGGNQPQHF
J: TRBJ1-5
D: TRBD1
V: TRBV27
size: .

DNA: TGTGCCAGCAGCCTGAGACTAGCGGGAGGTTCAGACGAGCAGTACTTC
CDR3: CASSLRLAGGSDEQYF
J: TRBJ2-7
D: TRBD2
V: TRBV7-2
size: .

DNA: TGTGCCTGGACGACAGGGTTCCAGCCCCAGCATTTT
CDR3: CAWTTGFQPQHF
J: TRBJ1-5
D: TRBD1
V: TRBV30
size: .

DNA: TGTGCCAGCAAAAGGACAGGAGCTAACTATGGCTACACCTTC
CDR3: CASKRTGANYGYTF
J: TRBJ1-2
D: TRBD1
V: TRBV28
size: .

DNA: TGTGCCAGCAGCTTAGTAGGGGCAGGGTCTAACTATGGCTACACCTTC
CDR3: CASSLVGAGSNYGYTF
J: TRBJ1-2
D: .
V: TRBV7-2
size: .

DNA: TGTGCCAGCAGTTACTCGGGGCTCCGGGTTGACTACGAGCAGTACTTC
CDR3: CASSYSGLRVDYEQYF
J: TRBJ2-7
D: .
V: TRBV6-5
size: .

DNA: TGTGCCAGCAGCCCCCCCAGGGTGCAGAACACTGAAGCTTTCTTT
CDR3: CASSPPRVQNTEAFF
J: TRBJ1-1
D: .
V: TRBV7-9
size: .

DNA: TGTGCCAGCAGCCACCAGGCTTCTAACTATGGCTACACCTTC
CDR3: CASSHQASNYGYTF
J: TRBJ1-2
D: .
V: TRBV16
size: .

DNA: TGTGCCAGTAGTCCACTAACAGGGTCTGGAAACACCATATATTTT
CDR3: CASSPLTGSGNTIYF
J: TRBJ1-3
D: .
V: TRBV19
size: .

DNA: TGTGCCAGCAGGGACGGGGGGCGCAAGACCCAGTACTTC
CDR3: CASRDGGRKTQYF
J: TRBJ2-5
D: .
V: TRBV6-5
size: once

DNA: TGTGCCAGCAGCTCCGGCCTACAGGGGGGGATCGGCAAAAACATTCAGTACTTC
CDR3: CASSSGLQGGIGKNIQYF
J: TRBJ2-4
D: .
V: TRBV5-5
size: .

DNA: TGTGCCAGTAAGACGACAGGGGGCGCGTCACCCCTCCACTTT
CDR3: CASKTTGGASPLHF
J: TRBJ1-6
D: TRBD1
V: TRBV19
size: .

DNA: TGTGCCAGTAGTACACCCCTGCCGGGACAGCGGTACCAAGAGACCCAGTACTTC
CDR3: CASSTPLPGQRYQETQYF
J: TRBJ2-5
D: TRBD1
V: TRBV19
size: once

DNA: TGTGCCAGCAGCTCCGGGAGGGCCAATCAGCCCCAGCATTTT
CDR3: CASSSGRANQPQHF
J: TRBJ1-5
D: .
V: TRBV7-8
size: .

DNA: TGCGCCAGCAGAAATAATGGACAGGGACAAGAGACCCAGTACTTC
CDR3: CASRNNGQGQETQYF
J: TRBJ2-5
D: TRBD1
V: TRBV5-1
size: .

DNA: TGTGCCAGCAGCTTGACTAGCGGGAGGGTAGAGGGTGAGCAGTTCTTC
CDR3: CASSLTSGRVEGEQFF
J: TRBJ2-1
D: TRBD2
V: TRBV11-2
size: .

DNA: TGTGCCAGTTTCGACAGGGCCTCTGGAAACACCATATATTTT
CDR3: CASFDRASGNTIYF
J: TRBJ1-3
D: TRBD1
V: TRBV19
size: .

DNA: TGTGCCAGCAGCCAAGATGCTGGGAGGACTGAAGCTTTCTTT
CDR3: CASSQDAGRTEAFF
J: TRBJ1-1
D: .
V: TRBV3-1/TRBV3-2
size: .

DNA: TGTGCCAGCAGCCAGACCGCGGGAGGGCGGAACACCGGGGAGCTGTTTTTT
CDR3: CASSQTAGGRNTGELFF
J: TRBJ2-2
D: TRBD2
V: TRBV3-1/TRBV3-2
size: .

DNA: TGTGCCAGCAGGTCTCCGGGACAGGGTTACAATGAGCAGTTCTTC
CDR3: CASRSPGQGYNEQFF
J: TRBJ2-1
D: TRBD1
V: TRBV9
size: .

DNA: TGTGCCAGCAGCTTGACTAGCGGCAAAAACATTCAGTACTTC
CDR3: CASSLTSGKNIQYF
J: TRBJ2-4
D: TRBD2
V: TRBV7-2
size: .

DNA: TGTGCCACCAGCAGAAGCCGGGGTCCCCAAGGCTACACCTTC
CDR3: CATSRSRGPQGYTF
J: TRBJ1-2
D: .
V: TRBV15
size: .

DNA: TGCAGCTCTAGGACTAGCGGGAGTCTTGAGACCCAGTACTTC
CDR3: CSSRTSGSLETQYF
J: TRBJ2-5
D: TRBD2
V: TRBV29-1
size: .

DNA: TGCGCCAGCAGCTCCGGACAGGGCGCTAACTATGGCTACACCTTC
CDR3: CASSSGQGANYGYTF
J: TRBJ1-2
D: TRBD1
V: TRBV4-1
size: .

DNA: TGTGCCAGCAGCTATGGGGGGATCACAGATACGCAGTATTTT
CDR3: CASSYGGITDTQYF
J: TRBJ2-3
D: .
V: TRBV7-3
size: .

DNA: TGTGCCACCAGCGGGGCGGCGGGAGGGCCATACCAGCAGTTCTTC
CDR3: CATSGAAGGPYQQFF
J: TRBJ2-1
D: TRBD2
V: TRBV24-1
size: .

DNA: TGTGCCTGGAGTGTACCCAGGGGCGCCTCTGGAAACACCATATATTTT
CDR3: CAWSVPRGASGNTIYF
J: TRBJ1-3
D: .
V: TRBV30
size: .

DNA: TGCGCCAGCCGACCGGGACTAGCGGGACGATTCGGCATTCAGTACTTC
CDR3: CASRPGLAGRFGIQYF
J: TRBJ2-4
D: TRBD2
V: TRBV4-1
size: .

DNA: TGTGCCAGCAGACCACCGGACAGGCCCCCACAGCCCCAGCATTTT
CDR3: CASRPPDRPPQPQHF
J: TRBJ1-5
D: TRBD1
V: TRBV27
size: .

DNA: TGTGCCAGCAGCCTACCCGGGGGCACCGGGGAGCTGTTTTTT
CDR3: CASSLPGGTGELFF
J: TRBJ2-2
D: .
V: TRBV6-5
size: .

DNA: TGCGCCAGCAGCTCCAACAGGGGCCCCAATGAAAAACTGTTTTTT
CDR3: CASSSNRGPNEKLFF
J: TRBJ1-4
D: TRBD1
V: TRBV4-1
size: .

DNA: TGTGCCAGCAGCTCCGGGACAGTGAATCAGCCCCAGCATTTT
CDR3: CASSSGTVNQPQHF
J: TRBJ1-5
D: TRBD1
V: TRBV28
size: .

DNA: TGTGCCAGCAGCGTACAGTCTCAAGAGACCCAGTACTTC
CDR3: CASSVQSQETQYF
J: TRBJ2-5
D: .
V: TRBV9
size: .

DNA: TGTGCCAGCTCACCTGGGACAGGGGTCTCTGGAAACACCATATATTTT
CDR3: CASSPGTGVSGNTIYF
J: TRBJ1-3
D: TRBD1
V: TRBV18
size: once

DNA: TGTGCCAGCAGCTTAGCGGGGGGTTACACAGATACGCAGTATTTT
CDR3: CASSLAGGYTDTQYF
J: TRBJ2-3
D: TRBD2
V: TRBV7-3
size: .

DNA: TGTGCCAGCAGCTTGTGGACGGGATCCCGCACAGATACGCAGTATTTT
CDR3: CASSLWTGSRTDTQYF
J: TRBJ2-3
D: .
V: TRBV5-6
size: .

DNA: TGTGCCAGTAGTATCCGGACAGGGCCTGCAACTAATGAAAAACTGTTTTTT
CDR3: CASSIRTGPATNEKLFF
J: TRBJ1-4
D: TRBD1
V: TRBV19
size: .

DNA: TGTGCCAGCACCCCGACGAGGTCCGGGGAGCTGTTTTTT
CDR3: CASTPTRSGELFF
J: TRBJ2-2
D: .
V: TRBV12-3/TRBV12-4
size: .

DNA: TGTGCCACCTCAGGACAGATCGGGAATTCACCCCTCCACTTT
CDR3: CATSGQIGNSPLHF
J: TRBJ1-6
D: .
V: TRBV19
size: .

DNA: TGCGCCAGCAGCTTGGGGGGACGACAGGGGTCCACTGAAGCTTTCTTT
CDR3: CASSLGGRQGSTEAFF
J: TRBJ1-1
D: TRBD1
V: TRBV5-1
size: .

DNA: TGTGCCAGCAGCCGATCGGGACTAGCGGGGACTACGAACACCGGGGAGCTGTTTTTT
CDR3: CASSRSGLAGTTNTGELFF
J: TRBJ2-2
D: TRBD2
V: TRBV3-1/TRBV3-2
size: .

DNA: TGTGCGACAGGGGACAACACCGGGGAGCTGTTTTTT
CDR3: CATGDNTGELFF
J: TRBJ2-2
D: TRBD1
V: TRBV27
size: .

DNA: TGTGCCAGTAGTATAGATTCTACAGGGGGGTCATCGGGCTACACCTTC
CDR3: CASSIDSTGGSSGYTF
J: TRBJ1-2
D: TRBD1
V: TRBV19
size: .

DNA: TGCAGCGTCAACAGGGGAAACTATGGCTACACCTTC
CDR3: CSVNRGNYGYTF
J: TRBJ1-2
D: TRBD1
V: TRBV29-1
size: .

DNA: TGTGCCAGCAGTTACGGAGGGGCCGGGACTGAAGCTTTCTTT
CDR3: CASSYGGAGTEAFF
J: TRBJ1-1
D: .
V: TRBV6-2/TRBV6-3
size: .

DNA: TGTGCCAGCACCAAGAGGTCAGACCCGACTTTAGCTAACTATGGCTACACCTTC
CDR3: CASTKRSDPTLANYGYTF
J: TRBJ1-2
D: .
V: TRBV11-2
size: few

DNA: TGTGCCAGCAGTTACTCTAGCGGAGTCTACAATGAGCAGTTCTTC
CDR3: CASSYSSGVYNEQFF
J: TRBJ2-1
D: .
V: TRBV6-2/TRBV6-3
size: .

DNA: TGTGCCAGTAGTATAGTCCGGACAGGGGGCGCGAAAGTAGGAGATACGCAGTATTTT
CDR3: CASSIVRTGGAKVGDTQYF
J: TRBJ2-3
D: TRBD1
V: TRBV19
size: .

DNA: TGCGCCAGCAGCCACGGGACTAGGGACTACTACAATGAGCAGTTCTTC
CDR3: CASSHGTRDYYNEQFF
J: TRBJ2-1
D: TRBD2
V: TRBV5-1
size: .

DNA: TGTGCCAGCAGTTACCCTGGGACTAGCGGAGATACGCAGTATTTT
CDR3: CASSYPGTSGDTQYF
J: TRBJ2-3
D: TRBD2
V: TRBV6-6
size: .

DNA: TGTGCCAGCAACATAGGGACAGGGAATCAGCCCCAGCATTTT
CDR3: CASNIGTGNQPQHF
J: TRBJ1-5
D: TRBD1
V: TRBV2
size: .